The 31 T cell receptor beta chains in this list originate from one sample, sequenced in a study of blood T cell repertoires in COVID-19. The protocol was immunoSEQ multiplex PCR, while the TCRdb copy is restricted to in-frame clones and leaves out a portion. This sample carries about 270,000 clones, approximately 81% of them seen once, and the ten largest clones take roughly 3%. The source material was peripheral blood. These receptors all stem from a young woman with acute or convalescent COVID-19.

CDR3 sequence: CASSSTLQGAFETQYF. The CDR3 coding sequence is TGTGCCAGCAGCTCCACCCTCCAGGGGGCTTTTGAGACCCAGTACTTC. The chain combines TRBV7-6 with TRBJ2-5; 8 bases agree with TRBD1. The germline gives CDR1 SGHVS, CDR2 FNYEAQ. The J segment lost 5 bases and the V segment lost 4 bases, leaving 12 bases of the junction unmatched. This CDR3 region has 16 residues.

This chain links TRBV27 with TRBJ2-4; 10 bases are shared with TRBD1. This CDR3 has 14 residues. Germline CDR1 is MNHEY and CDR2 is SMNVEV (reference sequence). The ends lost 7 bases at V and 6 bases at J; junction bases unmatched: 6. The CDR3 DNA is TGTGCCAGCACCCCGGGACAGGGGATAAACATTCAGTACTTC. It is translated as CASTPGQGINIQYF.

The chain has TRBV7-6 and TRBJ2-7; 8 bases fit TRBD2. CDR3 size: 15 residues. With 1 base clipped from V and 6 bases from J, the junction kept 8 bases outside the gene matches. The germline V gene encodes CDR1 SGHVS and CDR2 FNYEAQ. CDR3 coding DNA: TGTGCCAGCAGCTTAGATACTAGCGGAGAGGGCGAGCAGTACTTC. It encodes CASSLDTSGEGEQYF.

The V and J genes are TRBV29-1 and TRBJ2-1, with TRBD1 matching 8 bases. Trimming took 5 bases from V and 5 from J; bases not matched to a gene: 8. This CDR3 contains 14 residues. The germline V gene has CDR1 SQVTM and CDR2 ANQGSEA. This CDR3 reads CSVWTGRQDNEQFF. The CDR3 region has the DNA TGCAGCGTTTGGACAGGGAGGCAGGACAATGAGCAGTTCTTC.

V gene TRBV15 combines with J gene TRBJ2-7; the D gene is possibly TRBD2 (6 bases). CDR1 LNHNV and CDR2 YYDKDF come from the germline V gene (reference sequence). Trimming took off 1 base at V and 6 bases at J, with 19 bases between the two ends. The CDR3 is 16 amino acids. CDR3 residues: CATSRGREPKSSEQYF. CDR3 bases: TGTGCCACCAGCAGAGGTCGGGAGCCCAAGTCGAGCGAGCAGTACTTC.

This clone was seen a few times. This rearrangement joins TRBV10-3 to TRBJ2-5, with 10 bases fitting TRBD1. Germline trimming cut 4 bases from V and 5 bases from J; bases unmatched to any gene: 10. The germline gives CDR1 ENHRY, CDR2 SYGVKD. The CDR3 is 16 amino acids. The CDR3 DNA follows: TGTGCCATCAGTGGCAGGGACAGGGGTCAGGGGGAGACCCAGTACTTC. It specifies CAISGRDRGQGETQYF.

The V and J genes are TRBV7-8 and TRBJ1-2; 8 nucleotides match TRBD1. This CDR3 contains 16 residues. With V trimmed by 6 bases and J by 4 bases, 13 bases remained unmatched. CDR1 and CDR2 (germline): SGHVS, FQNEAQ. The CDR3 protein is CASRDLEAGGSYGYTF. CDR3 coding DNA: TGTGCCAGCAGAGACCTCGAGGCAGGGGGCTCCTATGGCTACACCTTC.

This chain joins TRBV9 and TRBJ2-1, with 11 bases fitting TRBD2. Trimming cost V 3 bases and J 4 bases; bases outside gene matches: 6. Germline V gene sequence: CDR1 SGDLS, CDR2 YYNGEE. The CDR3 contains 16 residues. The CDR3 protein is CASSADGTSGYNEQFF. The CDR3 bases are TGTGCCAGCAGCGCCGACGGGACTAGCGGATACAATGAGCAGTTCTTC.

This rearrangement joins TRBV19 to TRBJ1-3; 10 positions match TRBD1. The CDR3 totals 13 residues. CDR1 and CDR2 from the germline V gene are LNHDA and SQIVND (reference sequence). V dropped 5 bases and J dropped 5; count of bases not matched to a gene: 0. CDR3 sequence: CASSDRGRNTIYF. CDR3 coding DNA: TGTGCCAGTAGTGACAGGGGGCGAAACACCATATATTTT.

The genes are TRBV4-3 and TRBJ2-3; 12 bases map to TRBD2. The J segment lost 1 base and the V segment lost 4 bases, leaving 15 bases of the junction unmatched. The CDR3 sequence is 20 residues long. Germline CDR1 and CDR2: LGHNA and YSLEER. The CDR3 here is CASSPTVRGLAGWGTDTQYF. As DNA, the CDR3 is TGCGCCAGCAGCCCAACCGTTCGGGGACTAGCGGGCTGGGGCACAGATACGCAGTATTTT.

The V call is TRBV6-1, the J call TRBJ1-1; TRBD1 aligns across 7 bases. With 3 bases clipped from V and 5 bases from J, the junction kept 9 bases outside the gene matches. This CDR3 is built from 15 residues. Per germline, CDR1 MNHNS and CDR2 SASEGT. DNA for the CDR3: TGTGCCAGCAGTGAGCCCCCGGGACAGCAGACTGAAGCTTTCTTT. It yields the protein CASSEPPGQQTEAFF.

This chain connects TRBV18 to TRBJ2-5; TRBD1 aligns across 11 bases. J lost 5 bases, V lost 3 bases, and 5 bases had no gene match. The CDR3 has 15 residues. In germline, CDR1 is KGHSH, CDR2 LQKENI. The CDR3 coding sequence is TGTGCCAGCTCACCGGGACAGGGGGGTTTGGAGACCCAGTACTTC. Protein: CASSPGQGGLETQYF. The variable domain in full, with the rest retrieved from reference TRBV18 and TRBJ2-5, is NAGVMQNPRHLVRRRGQEARLRCSPMKGHSHVYWYRQLPEEGLKFMVYLQKENIIDESGMPKERFSAEFPKEGPSILRIQQVVRGDSAAYFCASSPGQGGLETQYFGPGTRLLVL.

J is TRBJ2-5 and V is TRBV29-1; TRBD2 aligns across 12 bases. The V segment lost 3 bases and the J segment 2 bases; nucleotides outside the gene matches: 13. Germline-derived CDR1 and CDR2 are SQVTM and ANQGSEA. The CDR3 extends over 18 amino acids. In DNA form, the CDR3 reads TGCAGCGTTGATGGGGTGGGTCTAGCGGGAGGGGATCAAGAGACCCAGTACTTC. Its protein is CSVDGVGLAGGDQETQYF.

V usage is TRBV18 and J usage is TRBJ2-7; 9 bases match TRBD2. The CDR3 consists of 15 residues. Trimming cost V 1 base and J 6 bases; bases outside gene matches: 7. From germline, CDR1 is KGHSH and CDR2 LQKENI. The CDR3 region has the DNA TGTGCCAGCTCACCACAGGTAGCGGGAGTCAGCGAGCAGTACTTC. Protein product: CASSPQVAGVSEQYF.

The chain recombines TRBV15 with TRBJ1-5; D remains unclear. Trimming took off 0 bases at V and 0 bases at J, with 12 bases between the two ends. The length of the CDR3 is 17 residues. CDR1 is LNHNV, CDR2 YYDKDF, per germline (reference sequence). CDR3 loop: CATSRDLTTNSNQPQHF. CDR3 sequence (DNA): TGTGCCACCAGCAGAGATCTGACCACTAATAGCAATCAGCCCCAGCATTTT.

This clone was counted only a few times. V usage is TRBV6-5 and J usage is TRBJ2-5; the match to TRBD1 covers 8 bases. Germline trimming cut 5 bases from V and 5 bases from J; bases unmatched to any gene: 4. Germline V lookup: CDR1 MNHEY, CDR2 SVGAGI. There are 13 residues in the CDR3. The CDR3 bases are TGTGCCAGCAGTCCAGGGGGCCTGGAGACCCAGTACTTC. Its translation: CASSPGGLETQYF.

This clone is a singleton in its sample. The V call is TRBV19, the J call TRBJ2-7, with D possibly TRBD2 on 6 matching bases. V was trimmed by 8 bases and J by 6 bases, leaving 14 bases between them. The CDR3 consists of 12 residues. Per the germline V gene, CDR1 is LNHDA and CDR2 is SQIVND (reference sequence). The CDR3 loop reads CASGGTSREQYF. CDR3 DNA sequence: TGTGCCAGTGGAGGGACTTCGCGCGAGCAGTACTTC.

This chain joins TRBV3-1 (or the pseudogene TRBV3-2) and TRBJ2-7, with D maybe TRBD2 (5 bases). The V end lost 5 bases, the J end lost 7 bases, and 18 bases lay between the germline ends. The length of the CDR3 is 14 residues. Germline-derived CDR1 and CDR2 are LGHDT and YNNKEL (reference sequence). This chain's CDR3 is CASSFGLERREQYF. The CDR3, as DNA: TGTGCCAGCAGCTTCGGACTGGAAAGGAGGGAGCAGTACTTC.

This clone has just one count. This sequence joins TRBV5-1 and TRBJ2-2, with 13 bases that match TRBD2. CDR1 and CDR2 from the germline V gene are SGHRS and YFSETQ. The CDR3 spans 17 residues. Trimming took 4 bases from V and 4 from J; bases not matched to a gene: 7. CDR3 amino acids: CASSVLAGGPSTGELFF. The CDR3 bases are TGCGCCAGCAGCGTACTAGCGGGAGGGCCCTCCACCGGGGAGCTGTTTTTT.

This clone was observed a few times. DNA for the CDR3: TGTGCCAGTAGTAGAGGACAGGCCTATAGCAATCAGCCCCAGCATTTT. Its protein product is CASSRGQAYSNQPQHF. The chain recombines TRBV19 with TRBJ1-5; 7 positions agree with TRBD1. Unmatched junction bases numbered 6, after V lost 4 bases and J lost 0 bases. This CDR3 comprises 16 residues. Germline V gene lookup returns CDR1 LNHDA and CDR2 SQIVND (reference sequence).

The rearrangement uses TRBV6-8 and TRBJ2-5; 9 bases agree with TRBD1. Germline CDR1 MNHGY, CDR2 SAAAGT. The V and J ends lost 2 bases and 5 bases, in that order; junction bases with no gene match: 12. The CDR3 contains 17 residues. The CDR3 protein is CASSYGRDRAVEETQYF. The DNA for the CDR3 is TGTGCCAGCAGTTACGGAAGGGACAGGGCTGTGGAGGAGACCCAGTACTTC.

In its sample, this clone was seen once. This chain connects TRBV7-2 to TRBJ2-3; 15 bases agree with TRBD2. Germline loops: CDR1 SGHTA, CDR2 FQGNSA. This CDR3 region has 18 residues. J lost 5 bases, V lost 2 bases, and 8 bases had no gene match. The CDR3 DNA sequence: TGTGCCAGCAGCTTACAACCGGGACTAGCGGGAGGTGGAGATACGCAGTATTTT. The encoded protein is CASSLQPGLAGGGDTQYF.

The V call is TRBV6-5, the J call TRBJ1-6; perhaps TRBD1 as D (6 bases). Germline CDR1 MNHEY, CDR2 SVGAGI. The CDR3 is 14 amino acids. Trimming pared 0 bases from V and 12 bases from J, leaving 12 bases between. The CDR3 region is CASSYSQGSGPLHF. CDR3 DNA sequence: TGTGCCAGCAGTTACTCTCAGGGGTCAGGACCCCTCCACTTT.

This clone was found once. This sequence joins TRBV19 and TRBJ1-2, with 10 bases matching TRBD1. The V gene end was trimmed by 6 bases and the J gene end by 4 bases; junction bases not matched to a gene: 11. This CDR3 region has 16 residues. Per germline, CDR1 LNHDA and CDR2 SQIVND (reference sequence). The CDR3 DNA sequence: TGTGCCAGTAGCCCCAGACAGGGGGCTCCAATCTATGGCTACACCTTC. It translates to CASSPRQGAPIYGYTF.

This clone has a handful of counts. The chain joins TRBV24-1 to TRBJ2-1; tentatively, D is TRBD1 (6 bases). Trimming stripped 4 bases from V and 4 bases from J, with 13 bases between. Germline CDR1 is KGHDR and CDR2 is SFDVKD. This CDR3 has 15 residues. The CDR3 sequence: CATSDPDRDYNEQFF. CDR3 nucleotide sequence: TGTGCCACCAGTGACCCGGACAGAGATTACAATGAGCAGTTCTTC.

The CDR3 DNA is TGTGCCAGCAGCGACAGGATCTCACCCCTCCACTTT. It encodes CASSDRISPLHF. The chain couples TRBV5-6 to TRBJ1-6; D might be TRBD1 (6 bases). The CDR3 is made up of 12 amino acids. V dropped 4 bases and J dropped 10 bases, with 9 bases sitting between them. Germline V gene data show CDR1 as SGHDT and CDR2 as YYEEEE. Supplemented by reference TRBV5-6 and TRBJ1-6, the full variable domain reads DAGVTQSPTHLIKTRGQQVTLRCSPKSGHDTVSWYQQALGQGPQFIFQYYEEEERQRGNFPDRFSGHQFPNYSSELNVNALLLGDSALYLCASSDRISPLHFGNGTRLTVT.

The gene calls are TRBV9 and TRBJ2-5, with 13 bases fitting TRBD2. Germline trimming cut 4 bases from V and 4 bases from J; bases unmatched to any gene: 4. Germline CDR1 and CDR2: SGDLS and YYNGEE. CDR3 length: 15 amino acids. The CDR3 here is CASSQGLAGLETQYF. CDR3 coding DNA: TGTGCCAGCAGCCAGGGACTAGCGGGATTAGAGACCCAGTACTTC.

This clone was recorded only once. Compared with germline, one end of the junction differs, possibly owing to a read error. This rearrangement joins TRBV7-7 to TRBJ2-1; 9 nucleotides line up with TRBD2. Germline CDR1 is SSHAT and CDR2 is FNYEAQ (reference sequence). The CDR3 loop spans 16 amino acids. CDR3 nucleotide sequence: TGTGCTAGCAGTCCGACTAGCGGCGACTCCTACAATGAGCAGTTCTTC. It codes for CASSPTSGDSYNEQFF.

The CDR3 spells CASSEGVATYEQYF. The CDR3 coding sequence is TGTGCCAGCAGCGAGGGGGTTGCCACTTACGAGCAGTACTTC. The rearrangement uses TRBV19 and TRBJ2-7; maybe TRBD1 (6 bases). The CDR3 spans 14 residues. Trimming shortened V by 9 bases and J by 4 bases, and 19 bases separated the two germline ends. CDR1 and CDR2 from the germline V gene are LNHDA and SQIVND (reference sequence).

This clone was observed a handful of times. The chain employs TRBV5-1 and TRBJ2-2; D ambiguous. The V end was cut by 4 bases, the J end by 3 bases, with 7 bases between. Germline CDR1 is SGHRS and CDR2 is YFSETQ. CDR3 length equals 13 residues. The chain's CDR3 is CASSLDYTGELFF. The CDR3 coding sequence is TGCGCCAGCAGCCTCGACTACACCGGGGAGCTGTTTTTT.

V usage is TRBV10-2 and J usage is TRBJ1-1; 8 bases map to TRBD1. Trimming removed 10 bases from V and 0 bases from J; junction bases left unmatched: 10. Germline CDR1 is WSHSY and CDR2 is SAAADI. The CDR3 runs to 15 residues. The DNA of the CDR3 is TGCGCCACAGCCGGGCCAGGGGGCTTGAACACTGAAGCTTTCTTT. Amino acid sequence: CATAGPGGLNTEAFF.